The 25 T cell receptor beta chains listed next were all sequenced from one sample in a study of tumor and adjacent non-tumor tissue in lung cancer. The template was RNA from unsorted bulk tissue. Three rounds of nested PCR, following a modified ARM-PCR protocol, produced the TCRbeta library. TCRdb redid the calling of the multiplex PCR reads with MiXCR, one entry per CDR3 protein. There are about 80,000 distinct CDR3 sequences in the sample; over 60% occur only once, and about a tenth lies in the top ten. Sequences were obtained from lung tumor tissue. These TCRs come from a middle-aged woman with non-small cell lung cancer.

This clonotype was detected ten times or more. The chain uses TRBV6-5 and TRBJ2-4, with 7 bases lining up with TRBD1. Germline CDR1 and CDR2: MNHEY and SVGAGI. With V trimmed by 6 bases and J by 0 bases, 11 bases remained unmatched. The CDR3 runs to 17 residues. The CDR3 region is CASSRNPRQGAKNIQYF. The DNA of the CDR3 is TGTGCCAGCAGCCGAAACCCTAGACAGGGAGCCAAAAACATTCAGTACTTC.

There are a few counts of this clonotype. The genes are TRBV5-6 and TRBJ1-4; D not resolved. V was trimmed by 5 bases and J by 6 bases, leaving 14 bases between them. Germline V gene sequence: CDR1 SGHDT, CDR2 YYEEEE. The length of the CDR3 is 14 residues. The CDR3 spells CASRHRNTDEKLFF. The CDR3 DNA follows: TGTGCCAGCAGACACCGGAACACCGATGAAAAACTGTTTTTT.

This clonotype appeared a few times. A much larger clone is a single base away; this may be a read error. The chain has TRBV5-4 and TRBJ2-1; perhaps TRBD1 as D (8 bases). This CDR3 has 15 amino acids. Germline V gene lookup returns CDR1 SGHNT and CDR2 YYREEE (reference sequence). The chain's CDR3 is CASGLAQGAGLVQFF. The CDR3 DNA reads TGTGCCAGCGGCTTGGCGCAGGGGGCTGGACTAGTTCAGTTCTTC.

Comments on this clonotype: The CDR3 ends on some other residue instead of the conserved phenylalanine or tryptophan, so this is likely a read error. The limits of the CDR3 on the DNA are not certain, so only TCRdb's listed CDR3 is given. The chain employs TRBV29-1 and TRBJ2-1; the table assigns TRBD2, which was not confirmed against the DNA. Germline loops: CDR1 SQVTM, CDR2 ANQGSEA. Ends included, the CDR3 has 14 residues. The CDR3 loop is CSVAAGRIYNEQSL.

This clonotype has just a few counts. The germline gene is not matched at one end of the junction; a read error may be the cause. The genes are TRBV11-2 and TRBJ1-2, with a weak D call TRBD1 (5 bases). The CDR3 has 14 amino acids. CDR1 and CDR2 (germline): SGHAT, FQNNGV. The CDR3 here is CASSPTKGNYGYTF. CDR3 sequence (DNA): TGTGCAAGCAGCCCGACCAAGGGGAACTATGGCTACACCTTC. Combining the CDR3 with reference TRBV11-2 and TRBJ1-2 gives the whole variable domain EAGVAQSPRYKIIEKRQSVAFWCNPISGHATLYWYQQILGQGPKLLIQFQNNGVVDDSQLPKDRFSAERLKGVDSTLKIQPAKLEDSAVYLCASSPTKGNYGYTFGSGTRLTVV.

Only a few counts were recorded for this clonotype. Since a much larger clone is just one base distant, this may be a read error. The chain couples TRBV10-2 to TRBJ2-2; no clear D. CDR3 length: 17 amino acids. Germline V gene sequence: CDR1 WSHSY, CDR2 SAAADI. Trimming took 6 bases from V and 6 from J, leaving 23 bases between them. CDR3 amino acids: CASSLIEAVGTSGELFF. Here the CDR3 DNA reads TGCGCCAGCAGCCTAATAGAAGCAGTGGGTACATCCGGGGAGCTGTTTTTT.

This clonotype was counted once. The conserved phenylalanine or tryptophan normally closing the CDR3 is absent here, so this likely arose from a read error. This chain links TRBV12-3 or TRBV12-4 with TRBJ2-5, with no clear D. The CDR3 contains 14 residues. The CDR3, as DNA: TGTGCCAGCAGTTTAGAAGGAGTACAAGAGAGCCAGTACCTC. Translated, it gives CASSLEGVQESQYL.

As for this clonotype: One end of the junction fails to match germline, which may point to a read error. This CDR3 reads CASSRGGSYNQAQHF. CDR3 nucleotide sequence: TGTGCCAGCAGCAGAGGGGGGAGTTACAATCAGGCCCAGCATTTT. The rearrangement links TRBV13 to TRBJ1-5; D might be TRBD1 (6 bases). Looked up from germline, CDR1 is PRHDT and CDR2 is FYEKMQ (reference sequence). The CDR3 runs to 15 residues.

At least ten counts were recorded for this clonotype. The chain recombines TRBV5-6 with TRBJ2-3; tentatively, D is TRBD1 or TRBD2 (7 bases each). From germline, CDR1 is SGHDT and CDR2 YYEEEE. V lost 0 bases, J lost 2 bases, and 13 bases lay in between. The CDR3 loop spans 16 amino acids. The CDR3 region is CASSLVSGGDTDTQYF. CDR3 sequence (DNA): TGTGCCAGCAGCTTGGTGTCAGGGGGGGACACAGATACGCAGTATTTT.

This clonotype has a single count. The junction departs from germline at one end; a sequencing error may be responsible. CDR3 nucleotides: TGTGCCAGCAGCTTAATCACAGGGAGTGCTGACAATGAGCATTTCTTC. It yields the protein CASSLITGSADNEHFF. The gene calls are TRBV11-2 and TRBJ2-1; D might be TRBD1 (6 bases). The CDR3 totals 16 residues. The germline V gene encodes CDR1 SGHAT and CDR2 FQNNGV.

This clonotype has only one observation. The V and J genes are TRBV6-1 and TRBJ2-7; possibly TRBD1 for D (6 bases). The germline V gene encodes CDR1 MNHNS and CDR2 SASEGT. This CDR3 is 11 amino acids long. CDR3 in DNA: TGTGCCAGCTGGGACAATACAGTTGCGAACGTC. Translation: CASWDNTVANV.

This clonotype was observed a single time. The rearrangement links TRBV6-5 to TRBJ1-6; TRBD1 matches 9 bases. Germline V gives CDR1 MNHEY, CDR2 SVGAGI. The CDR3 loop spans 15 amino acids. Written as DNA, the CDR3 is TGTGTCGGTAGTCCTACCGGGACAGGGAATTCACCCCTCCACTTT. Its translation is CVGSPTGTGNSPLHF.

This chain links TRBV5-1 with TRBJ2-7, with 8 bases identical to TRBD1. V trimming: 4 bases; J trimming: 11 bases; junction bases outside the gene matches: 20. CDR3 length: 16 amino acids. Looked up from germline, CDR1 is SGHRS and CDR2 is YFSETQ. The CDR3 loop reads CASSRVTGTGLEEEYF. The CDR3 bases are TGCGCCAGCAGCAGGGTGACGGGGACAGGCCTCGAGGAGGAGTACTTC.

About this clonotype itself: At one end the junction does not follow the germline gene, possibly because of a read error. The CDR3 nucleotides are TGTGCCAACAGCTCGCGCATCGTAACTAGCGGGGGACTAAAGGAGCAGTTCTTT. Residues: CANSSRIVTSGGLKEQFF. The chain couples TRBV11-2 to TRBJ2-1; the match to TRBD2 covers 11 bases. Germline assignment: CDR1 SGHAT and CDR2 FQNNGV. The CDR3 is 18 residues long.

The chain carries TRBV4-2 and TRBJ1-6, with unresolved D. Trimming stripped 9 bases from V and 6 bases from J, with 15 bases between. The length of the CDR3 is 14 residues. Germline CDR1 and CDR2: LGHNA and YNFKEQ. The CDR3 reads CASGILGGNSPLHF. The CDR3 coding sequence is TGTGCCAGTGGGATCTTAGGTGGTAATTCACCCCTCCACTTT.

In this sample, this clonotype turned up once. The chain couples TRBV11-1 to TRBJ1-4; D is ambiguous. Trimming left V 1 base short and J 8 bases short, with 17 bases between. The germline V gene has CDR1 SGHAT and CDR2 FQDESV (reference sequence). The CDR3 contains 16 residues. The CDR3: CASSLEYESGIEKLFF. The CDR3 nucleotides read TGTGCCAGCAGCTTAGAGTACGAGTCAGGAATCGAAAAACTGTTTTTT.

With respect to this clonotype: As the CDR3 is not closed by the conserved phenylalanine or tryptophan, this likely results from a read error. The chain links TRBV7-3 to TRBJ2-1, with TRBD2 matching over 14 bases. The germline CDR1 and CDR2 sequences are SGHTA and FQGTGA. Losses at the gene ends were 5 bases for V and 9 bases for J; bases not matched to a gene: 9. CDR3 length equals 16 residues. In nucleotides, the CDR3 is TGTGCCAGCAGCCCGAGACTAGCGGGGGGGCGAGGTGAGCAGTTCCTC. Amino acid sequence: CASSPRLAGGRGEQFL.

Only one count was recorded for this clonotype. Relative to the germline gene, one junction end is altered; a read error may explain this. The chain couples TRBV11-1 to TRBJ2-1, with D uncertain. This CDR3 is built from 15 residues. Germline CDR1 SGHAT, CDR2 FQDESV (reference sequence). The CDR3 nucleotides are TGTGCCAGCAACTTATGGGTGCTAGATTACAATGAGCACTTCTTC. Amino acid sequence: CASNLWVLDYNEHFF.

Turning to this clonotype: The junction does not match germline at one end; this may be a read error. The chain uses TRBV29-1 and TRBJ2-4; D remains ambiguous. CDR1 is SQVTM, CDR2 ANQGSEA, per germline. The CDR3 loop spans 11 amino acids. This CDR3 is CSVGRINIQCF. CDR3 nucleotides: TGCAGCGTTGGGAGAATAAACATTCAGTGTTTC.

On this clonotype itself: The CDR3 does not end in the conserved phenylalanine or tryptophan, so this is likely a read error. The DNA is left out, because the CDR3 cannot be placed on it with certainty; the CDR3 is given as TCRdb lists it. The V and J genes are TRBV29-1 and TRBJ2-5; TRBD2 reflects the table's D call only, with no check against the DNA. Germline CDR1 SQVTM, CDR2 ANQGSEA. The CDR3 is made up of 12 amino acids, end residues included. CDR3 loop: CSVLEGPETHYL.

V gene TRBV15 combines with J gene TRBJ2-1; TRBD1 is a possible D gene (6 bases). Deletions cut 4 bases from V and 9 bases from J, with 10 bases between. The germline gives CDR1 LNHNV, CDR2 YYDKDF (reference sequence). The length of the CDR3 is 12 residues. Written as DNA, the CDR3 is TGTGCCACCAGCACAGGGGATGGTGAGCAGTTCTTC. It yields the protein CATSTGDGEQFF.

This clonotype was picked up many times. The rearrangement links TRBV6-2 or TRBV6-3 to TRBJ2-4; D ambiguous. Germline lookup yields CDR1 MNHEY and CDR2 SVGEGT. The length of the CDR3 is 12 residues. Trimming removed 5 bases from V and 9 bases from J, with 11 bases in between. The CDR3 reads CASSRPQGIQYF. CDR3 nucleotides: TGTGCCAGCAGTAGACCCCAAGGCATTCAGTACTTC.

Of note for this clonotype: A junction boundary mismatches the germline segment, possibly from a read error. This chain joins TRBV11-1 and TRBJ2-1, with D perhaps matching TRBD2 (6 bases). Germline lookup yields CDR1 SGHAT and CDR2 FQDESV (reference sequence). There are 15 residues in the CDR3. The CDR3, as DNA: TGTGCCATCAGCTTATGGGAGGTAGATTACAGTGAGCAGTTCTTC. Protein product: CAISLWEVDYSEQFF.

Of note for this clonotype: One junction end does not reproduce the germline sequence, and a read error may be involved. The chain links TRBV11-3 to TRBJ2-5; unclear D gene. The CDR3 runs 13 residues. Germline values: CDR1 SGHNT, CDR2 YENEEA. The CDR3 is CASSFFSQETQLF. In DNA form, the CDR3 reads TGTGCCAGCAGCTTTTTTAGTCAAGAGACCCAGTTATTC.

A note on this clonotype: Since a much larger clone is just one base distant, this may be a read error. The V gene is TRBV28, the J gene TRBJ1-4; maybe TRBD1 (6 bases). The CDR3 length is 15 residues. CDR1 and CDR2 from the germline V gene are MDHEN and SYDVKM. The CDR3 reads CASSRGQSTNAKLFF. CDR3 bases: TGTGCCAGCAGCCGAGGACAGTCAACTAATGCAAAACTGTTTTTT.